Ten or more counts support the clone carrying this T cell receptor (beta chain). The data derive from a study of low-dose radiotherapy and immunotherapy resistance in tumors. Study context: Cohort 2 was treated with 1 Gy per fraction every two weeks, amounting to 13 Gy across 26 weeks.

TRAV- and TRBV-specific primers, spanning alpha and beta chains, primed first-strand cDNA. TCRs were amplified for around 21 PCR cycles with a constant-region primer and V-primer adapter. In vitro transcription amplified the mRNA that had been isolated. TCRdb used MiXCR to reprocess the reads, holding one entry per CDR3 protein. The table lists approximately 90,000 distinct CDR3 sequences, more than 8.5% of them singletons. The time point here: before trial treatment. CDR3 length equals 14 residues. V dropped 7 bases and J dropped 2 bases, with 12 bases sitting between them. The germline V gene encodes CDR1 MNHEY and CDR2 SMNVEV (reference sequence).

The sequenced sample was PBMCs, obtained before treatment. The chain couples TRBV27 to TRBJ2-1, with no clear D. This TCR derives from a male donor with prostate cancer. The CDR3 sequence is CASTLFGPYNEQFF. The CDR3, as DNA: TGTGCCAGCACCCTTTTCGGGCCCTACAATGAGCAGTTCTTC.